Presented here are 15 T cell receptor beta chains from one specimen sequenced in a study of radiation and T cells in renal cell carcinoma. Time point meaning: blood 4 weeks post-SBRT, at nephrectomy. Treatment in this sample: 15 Gy SBRT to primary tumor, nephrectomy 4 weeks later. TCRdb keeps only in-frame clones here, not all; method: immunoSEQ multiplex PCR. The sample carries roughly 92,000 clones, approximately 80% recorded once. The specimen comprised blood, sampled from a patient whose treatment included radiotherapy and nephrectomy. These receptor sequences come from a man in his fifties or sixties with renal cell carcinoma.

This clone is a singleton in its sample. The gene calls are TRBV9 and TRBJ1-5; the match to TRBD1 covers 10 bases. With V trimmed by 3 bases and J by 5 bases, 2 bases remained unmatched. The CDR3 sequence is 14 residues long. Germline V gene sequence: CDR1 SGDLS, CDR2 YYNGEE. The chain's CDR3 is CASSAGQGYQPQHF. CDR3 nucleotide sequence: TGTGCCAGCAGCGCGGGACAGGGGTATCAGCCCCAGCATTTT.

The chain uses TRBV7-9 and TRBJ2-7; 10 bases match TRBD2. In germline, CDR1 is SEHNR, CDR2 FQNEAQ (reference sequence). This CDR3 is built from 15 residues. V lost 5 bases and J lost 5; bases outside the gene matches: 9. CDR3 residues: CASSPSGSGWNEQYF. CDR3 in DNA: TGTGCCAGCAGCCCTAGCGGGAGTGGATGGAACGAGCAGTACTTC.

CDR3 sequence (DNA): TGTGCCAGCAGCATCCGCGGGATAGGGGCCTACAATGAGCAGTTCTTC. It translates to CASSIRGIGAYNEQFF. This rearrangement joins TRBV13 to TRBJ2-1; TRBD2 might be the D (6 bases). Trimming took 5 bases from V and 2 from J, leaving 16 bases between them. Looked up from germline, CDR1 is PRHDT and CDR2 is FYEKMQ (reference sequence). The CDR3 totals 16 residues.

This clone was detected a few times. The chain carries TRBV19 and TRBJ2-7; D ambiguous. V gave up 5 bases and J gave up 1 base, with 3 bases separating them. Germline V gene sequence: CDR1 LNHDA, CDR2 SQIVND (reference sequence). The CDR3 loop spans 11 amino acids. CDR3 region: CASSLSYEQYF. CDR3 nucleotides: TGTGCCAGTAGTTTGTCCTACGAGCAGTACTTC.

The CDR3 coding sequence is TGTGCCAGCAGCCCAGCGCCAGGGTTTGATCAGCCCCAGCATTTT. Encoded protein: CASSPAPGFDQPQHF. V usage is TRBV9 and J usage is TRBJ1-5; possibly TRBD1 for D (5 bases). Germline values: CDR1 SGDLS, CDR2 YYNGEE. V dropped 4 bases and J dropped 5 bases, with 16 bases sitting between them. The CDR3 sequence is 15 residues long.

The DNA for the CDR3 is TGTGCCAGCAGCTTGGGGACAGGAGTTAATGAAAAACTGTTTTTT. It specifies CASSLGTGVNEKLFF. The rearrangement joins TRBV5-8 to TRBJ1-4; TRBD1 matches 7 bases. Looked up from germline, CDR1 is SGHTS and CDR2 is YDEGEE. V lost 0 bases and J lost 4; bases outside the gene matches: 3. The CDR3 has 15 residues.

V and J are TRBV19 and TRBJ1-3; a possible D gene is TRBD1 (6 bases). Trimming took off 5 bases at V and 0 bases at J, with 14 bases between the two ends. The germline CDR1 and CDR2 sequences are LNHDA and SQIVND (reference sequence). The length of the CDR3 is 16 residues. The CDR3 DNA reads as TGTGCCAGTAGTCGTGAGGGGGGATACTCTGGAAACACCATATATTTT. Its protein is CASSREGGYSGNTIYF.

As for this clone: Other nucleotide sequences from this sample produce the same CDR3. This chain connects TRBV6-1 to TRBJ2-7; D uncertain. Germline V CDR1 and CDR2: MNHNS, SASEGT. The CDR3 contains 11 residues. Trimming took off 4 bases at V and 4 bases at J, with 5 bases between the two ends. Written as DNA, the CDR3 is TGTGCCAGCAGTGGAAAGTACGAGCAGTACTTC. Amino acid sequence: CASSGKYEQYF.

J is TRBJ2-7 and V is TRBV6-5, with 7 positions matching TRBD1. This CDR3 spans 12 amino acids. In germline, CDR1 is MNHEY, CDR2 SVGAGI. The CDR3 sequence is CGTGASSYEQYF. The CDR3 DNA reads as TGTGGTACAGGGGCCAGCTCCTACGAGCAGTACTTC.

This clone was observed once. This chain uses TRBV7-9 with TRBJ2-3, with 9 bases aligning to TRBD1. The CDR3 has 16 residues. Looked up from germline, CDR1 is SEHNR and CDR2 is FQNEAQ (reference sequence). Trimming removed 3 bases from V and 6 bases from J; junction bases left unmatched: 10. The CDR3 sequence: CASSLGGGTGLDTQYF. The CDR3 nucleotides are TGTGCCAGCAGCTTGGGAGGCGGGACAGGGTTGGATACGCAGTATTTT.

The chain is built from TRBV7-2 and TRBJ2-2; D is possibly TRBD2 (5 bases). V lost 2 bases, J lost 5 bases, and 6 bases lay in between. The CDR3 covers 13 residues. Germline CDR1 reads SGHTA; CDR2 reads FQGNSA. The CDR3 sequence: CASSLPGTGELFF. Written as DNA, the CDR3 is TGTGCCAGCAGCTTACCGGGGACCGGGGAGCTGTTTTTT.

The chain combines TRBV29-1 with TRBJ2-1; D is uncertain. The CDR3 is 13 residues long. Germline CDR1 reads SQVTM; CDR2 reads ANQGSEA. V lost 4 bases and J 5 bases, leaving 12 bases between the germline ends. The CDR3 is CSVARTQDNEQFF. CDR3 in DNA: TGCAGCGTTGCTCGGACGCAGGACAATGAGCAGTTCTTC.

This chain links TRBV21-1 with TRBJ2-2; the D call TRBD2 from the table was never checked on the DNA. TRBV21-1 is a known pseudogene. The CDR3 contains 16 residues. In nucleotides, the CDR3 is TGTGCCATCCCGGGGACTAGCGGGAGGGACACCGGGGAGCTGTTTTTT. As protein: CAIPGTSGRDTGELFF.

The J gene is TRBJ2-1, the V gene TRBV7-2; the D gene is possibly TRBD1 (5 bases). Trimming cost V 0 bases and J 7 bases, with 10 bases left between them. This CDR3 spans 14 amino acids. From germline, CDR1 is SGHTA and CDR2 FQGNSA. The DNA for the CDR3 is TGTGCCAGCAGCTTAGCGCTGGGGCCGAATGAGCAGTTCTTC. It specifies CASSLALGPNEQFF.

This sequence joins TRBV2 and TRBJ1-3, with D possibly TRBD1 on 5 matching bases. Germline CDR1 reads SNHLY; CDR2 reads FYNNEI. The CDR3 spans 14 residues. With 4 bases removed from V and 4 bases from J, the gap between germline ends came to 11 bases. The CDR3 nucleotides read TGTGCCAGCAGTGCAGGGCGCGGGGGAAACACCATATATTTT. It codes for CASSAGRGGNTIYF.